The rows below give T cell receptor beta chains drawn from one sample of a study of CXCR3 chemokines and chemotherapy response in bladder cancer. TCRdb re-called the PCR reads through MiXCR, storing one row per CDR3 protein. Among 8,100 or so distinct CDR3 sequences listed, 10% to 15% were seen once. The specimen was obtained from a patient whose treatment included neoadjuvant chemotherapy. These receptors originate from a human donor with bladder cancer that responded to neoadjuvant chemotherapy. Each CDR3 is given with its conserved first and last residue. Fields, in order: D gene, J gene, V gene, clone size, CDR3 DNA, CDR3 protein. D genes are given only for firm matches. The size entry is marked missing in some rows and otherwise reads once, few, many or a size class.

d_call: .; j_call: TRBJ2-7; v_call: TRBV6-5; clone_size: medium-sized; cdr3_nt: TGTGCCAGCAGTTACACGGCAGGGACCTACGAGCAGTACTTC; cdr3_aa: CASSYTAGTYEQYF
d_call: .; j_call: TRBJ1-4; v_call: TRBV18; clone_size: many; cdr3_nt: TGTGCCAGCTCACCGACTAATGAAAAACTGTTTTTT; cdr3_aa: CASSPTNEKLFF
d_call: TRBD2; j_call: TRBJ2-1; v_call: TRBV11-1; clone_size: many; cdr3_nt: TGTGCCAGCAGCTTAGAAGCGGGGGAATACAATGAGCAGTTCTTC; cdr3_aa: CASSLEAGEYNEQFF
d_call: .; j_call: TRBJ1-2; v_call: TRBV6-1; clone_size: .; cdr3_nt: TGTGCCAGCAGTTTCTCCGGGCCCCGGACTAACTATGGCTACACCTTC; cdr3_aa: CASSFSGPRTNYGYTF
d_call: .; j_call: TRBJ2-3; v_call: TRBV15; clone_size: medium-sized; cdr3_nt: TGTGCCACCAGCATGGGAGGTAGCACAGATACGCAGTATTTT; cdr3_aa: CATSMGGSTDTQYF
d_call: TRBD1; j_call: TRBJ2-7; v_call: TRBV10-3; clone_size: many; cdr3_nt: TGTGCCATCAGTGAGACAGGGGGCGCCTCCTACGAGCAGTACTTC; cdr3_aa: CAISETGGASYEQYF
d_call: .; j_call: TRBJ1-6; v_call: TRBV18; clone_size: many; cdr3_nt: TGTGCCAGCTCACCAATGAAGGGGGACTCACCCCTCCACTTT; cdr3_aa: CASSPMKGDSPLHF
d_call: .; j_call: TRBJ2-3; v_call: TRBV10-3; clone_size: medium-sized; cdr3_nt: TGTGCGGTATTACGGACTATGTCGGATACGCAGTATTTT; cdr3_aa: CAVLRTMSDTQYF
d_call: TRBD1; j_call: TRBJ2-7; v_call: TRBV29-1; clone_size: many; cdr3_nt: TGCAGCGCACTGGGACAGGGGGTCTCCTACGAGCAGTACTTC; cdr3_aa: CSALGQGVSYEQYF
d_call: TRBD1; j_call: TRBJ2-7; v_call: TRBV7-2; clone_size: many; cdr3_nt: TGTGCCAGCAGCTTACACCCGGGACAGGGTTACGAGCAGTACTTC; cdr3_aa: CASSLHPGQGYEQYF
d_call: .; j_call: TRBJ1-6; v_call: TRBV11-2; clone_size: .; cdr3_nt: TGTGCCAGCAGCTTAGACCAGGGAGGTTCACCCCTCCACTTT; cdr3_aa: CASSLDQGGSPLHF
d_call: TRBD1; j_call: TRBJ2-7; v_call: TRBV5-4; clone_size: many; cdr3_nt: TGTGCCAGCAGCTTGGACAGGGGGTTCGAGCAGTACTTC; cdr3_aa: CASSLDRGFEQYF
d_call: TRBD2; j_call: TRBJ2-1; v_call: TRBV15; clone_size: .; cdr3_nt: TGTGCCACCAGCAGAGCGGGGACGACTAGCGGGGGGGCCTTCTACAATGAGCAGTTCTTC; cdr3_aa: CATSRAGTTSGGAFYNEQFF
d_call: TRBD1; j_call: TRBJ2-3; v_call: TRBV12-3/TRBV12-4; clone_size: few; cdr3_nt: TGTGCCAGCAGTGCCACCTTACCGGGACAGTACACAGATACGCAGTATTTT; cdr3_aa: CASSATLPGQYTDTQYF
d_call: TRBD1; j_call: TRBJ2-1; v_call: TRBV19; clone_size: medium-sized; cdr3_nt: TGTGCCAGTATTTCGGACAGGGACAATGAGCAGTTCTTC; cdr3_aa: CASISDRDNEQFF
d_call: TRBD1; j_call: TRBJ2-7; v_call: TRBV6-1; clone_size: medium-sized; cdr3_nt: TGTGCCAGCAGACCAGGGGGCTTAGGGTCCTACGAGCAGTACTTC; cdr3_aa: CASRPGGLGSYEQYF
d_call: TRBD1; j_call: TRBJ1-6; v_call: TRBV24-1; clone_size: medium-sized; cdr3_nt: TGTGCCGCCCGACCGGGACAGGGCACTTCACCCCTCCACTTT; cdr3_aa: CAARPGQGTSPLHF
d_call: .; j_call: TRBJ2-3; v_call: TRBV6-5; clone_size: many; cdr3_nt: TGTGCCAGCATAAGAGTCGAGACTCTCTATACGCAGTATTTT; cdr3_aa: CASIRVETLYTQYF
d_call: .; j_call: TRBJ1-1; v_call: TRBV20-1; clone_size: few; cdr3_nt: TGCAGTGCTAAACCCGGGACCTCTTACACTGAAGCTTTCTTT; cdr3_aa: CSAKPGTSYTEAFF
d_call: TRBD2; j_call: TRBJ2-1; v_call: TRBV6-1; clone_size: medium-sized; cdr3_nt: TGTGCCAGCAGCCTTGACTACCCCGGGGGGGTTAATGAGCAGTTCTTC; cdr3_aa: CASSLDYPGGVNEQFF
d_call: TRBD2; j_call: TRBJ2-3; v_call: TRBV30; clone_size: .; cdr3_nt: TGTGCCTGGATACTAGCGGGGGGGCTTAGAGATACGCAGTATTTT; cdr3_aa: CAWILAGGLRDTQYF
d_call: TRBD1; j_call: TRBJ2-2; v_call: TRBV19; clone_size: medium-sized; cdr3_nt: TGTGCCAGTAGTCTCGGACAGGGAAGAACCGGGGAGCTGTTTTTT; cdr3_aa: CASSLGQGRTGELFF
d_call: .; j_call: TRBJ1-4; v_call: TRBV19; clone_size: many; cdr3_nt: TGTGCCAGTAGTATGACAGCTGTTTATGAAAAACTGTTTTTT; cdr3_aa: CASSMTAVYEKLFF
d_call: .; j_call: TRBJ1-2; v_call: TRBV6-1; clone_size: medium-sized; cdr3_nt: TGTGCCAGCAGTATGACGGGGGCTAAGAATGGCTACACCTTC; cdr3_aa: CASSMTGAKNGYTF
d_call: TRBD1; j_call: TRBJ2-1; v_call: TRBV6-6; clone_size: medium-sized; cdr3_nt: TGTGCCAGCAGTTACTCAACACAGGGGCCGTTCTTC; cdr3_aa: CASSYSTQGPFF
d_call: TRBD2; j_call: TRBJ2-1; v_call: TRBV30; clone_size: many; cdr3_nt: TGTGCCTGGGACTCCAGCGGGGAGAATGAGCAGTTCTTC; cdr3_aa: CAWDSSGENEQFF
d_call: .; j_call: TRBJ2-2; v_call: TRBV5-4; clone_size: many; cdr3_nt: TGTGCCAGCAGCGCGGACTTTCCCACCGGGGAGCTGTTTTTT; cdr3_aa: CASSADFPTGELFF
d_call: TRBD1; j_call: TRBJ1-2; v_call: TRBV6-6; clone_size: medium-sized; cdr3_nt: TGTGCCAGCAGTTACCCGGGACAGGGGCAGGGCTACACCTTC; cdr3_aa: CASSYPGQGQGYTF
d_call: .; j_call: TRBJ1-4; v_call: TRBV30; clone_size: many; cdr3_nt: TGTGCCTGGAGGCCGAGGGGGTTAAATGAAAAACTGTTTTTT; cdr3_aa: CAWRPRGLNEKLFF
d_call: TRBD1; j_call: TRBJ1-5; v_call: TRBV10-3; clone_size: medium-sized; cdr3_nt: TGTGCCATCAGTAGCGGGGCAGGGGGTAGTGTTGGCAATCAGCCCCAGCATTTT; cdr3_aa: CAISSGAGGSVGNQPQHF
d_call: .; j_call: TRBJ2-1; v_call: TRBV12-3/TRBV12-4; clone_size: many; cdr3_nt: TGTGCCAGCAGCCCCGACGGGGTACACTACAATGAGCAGTTCTTC; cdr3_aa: CASSPDGVHYNEQFF
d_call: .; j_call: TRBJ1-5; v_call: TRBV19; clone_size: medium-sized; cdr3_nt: TGTGCCAGTAGAGGAGGCCAGGGTGGAACTCCTAGCAATCAGCCCCAGCATTTT; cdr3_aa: CASRGGQGGTPSNQPQHF
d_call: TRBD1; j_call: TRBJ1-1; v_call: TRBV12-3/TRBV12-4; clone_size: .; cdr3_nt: TGTGCCAGCAGCCGCGGCCAGGGGGCGCAGAACACTGAAGCTTTCTTT; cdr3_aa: CASSRGQGAQNTEAFF
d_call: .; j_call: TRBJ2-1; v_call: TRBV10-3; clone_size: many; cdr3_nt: TGTGCCATCAGTCTAGGGTCCTACAATGAGCAGTTCTTC; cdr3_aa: CAISLGSYNEQFF
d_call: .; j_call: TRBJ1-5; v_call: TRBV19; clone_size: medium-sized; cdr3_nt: TGTGCCAGTAACCCAGATGTGGGGGATCAGCCCCAGCATTTT; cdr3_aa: CASNPDVGDQPQHF
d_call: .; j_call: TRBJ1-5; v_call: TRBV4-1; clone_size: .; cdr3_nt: TGCGCCAGCAGCCAAGCAACAGATGGGTATAGCAATCAGCCCCAGCATTTT; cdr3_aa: CASSQATDGYSNQPQHF
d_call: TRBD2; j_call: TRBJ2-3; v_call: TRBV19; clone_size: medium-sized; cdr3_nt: TGTGCCAGTAGAGGCGGGGGGGGCACAGATACGCAGTATTTT; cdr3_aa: CASRGGGGTDTQYF
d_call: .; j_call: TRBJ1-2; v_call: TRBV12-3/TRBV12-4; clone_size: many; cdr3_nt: TGTGCCAGCAGTGCCCTAGCAACAGGGAGCGGAGGCTACACCTTC; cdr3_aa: CASSALATGSGGYTF
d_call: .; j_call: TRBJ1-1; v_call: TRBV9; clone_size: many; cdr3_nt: TGTGCCAGCAGTGGACAGTCCACTGAAGCTTTCTTT; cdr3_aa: CASSGQSTEAFF
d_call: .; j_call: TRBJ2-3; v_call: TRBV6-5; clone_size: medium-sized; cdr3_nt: TGTGCCAGCAGTTACTCAGGGGTTGGTCCAGATACGCAGTATTTT; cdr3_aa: CASSYSGVGPDTQYF
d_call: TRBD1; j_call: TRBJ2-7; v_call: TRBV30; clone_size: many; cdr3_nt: TGTGCCTGGAGCCGGCTGGACAGGGCGTCGGACGAGCAGTACTTC; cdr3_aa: CAWSRLDRASDEQYF
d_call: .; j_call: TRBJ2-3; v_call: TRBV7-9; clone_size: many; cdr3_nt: TGTGCCAGCAGCTTAGAAACAAGGGCGGATACGCAGTATTTT; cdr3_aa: CASSLETRADTQYF
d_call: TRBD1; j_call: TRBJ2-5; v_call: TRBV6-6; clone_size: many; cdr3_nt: TGTGCCAGCAGTTACTCGCTCCTGCAGGCAGGGGGTATGGAGACCCAGTACTTC; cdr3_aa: CASSYSLLQAGGMETQYF
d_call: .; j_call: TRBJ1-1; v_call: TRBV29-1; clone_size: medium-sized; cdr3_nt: TGCAGCGGGATGACAGGGAACACTGAAGCTTTCTTT; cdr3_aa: CSGMTGNTEAFF